This TCR beta chain was identified in a study of cytomegalovirus exposure and HLA in healthy donors. Primers: 60 Vbeta forward and 13 Jbeta reverse. This table comes from immunoSEQ multiplex PCR, and its TCRdb copy is limited to in-frame clones, with some not included. The table includes 110,000 or so clones, less than 10% detected once. V lost 4 bases, J lost 5 bases, and 6 bases stayed unmatched. CDR3 length equals 13 residues. The germline CDR1 and CDR2 sequences are SGHNT and YYREEE (reference sequence). This TCR came from a woman in her forties in good health and CMV-seropositive. The sample was PBMCs. The chain couples TRBV5-4 to TRBJ2-7; TRBD1 matches 7 bases. In nucleotides, the CDR3 is TGTGCCAGCAGCCTGGGACAGCTGAACGAGCAGTACTTC. It encodes CASSLGQLNEQYF.